The 7 T cell receptor beta chains reported below all come from one sample, sequenced in a study of T cell repertoires in aging, cancer and after chemotherapy (dated by TCRdb to the late 2010s). TCR beta rearrangements were amplified from genomic DNA extracted from peripheral blood rather than from sorted cells or RNA. The sequencer was an Illumina MiSeq. Using a mixed TRB-A/B primer pool, multiplex touch-down PCR amplified rearranged TRB sequences covering the V, D and J segments. In TCRdb, the public reads were trimmed at Q25 with fastp and aligned with MiXCR, with productive beta chains retained. Rows merge per CDR3 protein into single entries with the most common DNA and genes. For this sample the table gives 6,000 to 8,000 distinct CDR3 sequences, of which 25% to 30% were detected only once. The ten largest account for about 7% of the sample. The sample was blood. The origin of the receptors is a human donor in good health.

This clonotype appeared a few times. The gene calls are TRBV5-1 and TRBJ2-2, with TRBD1 identical over 12 bases. The germline V gene encodes CDR1 SGHRS and CDR2 YFSETQ. The CDR3 covers 14 residues. V lost 3 bases to trimming and J lost 11 bases; unmatched junction nucleotides: 5. The chain's CDR3 is CASSSRDRGPELFF. The CDR3 bases are TGCGCCAGCAGCTCCCGGGACAGGGGGCCTGAGCTGTTTTTT. The whole variable domain, filled in from reference TRBV5-1 and TRBJ2-2, reads KAGVTQTPRYLIKTRGQQVTLSCSPISGHRSVSWYQQTPGQGLQFLFEYFSETQRNKGNFPGRFSGRQFSNSRSEMNVSTLELGDSALYLCASSSRDRGPELFFGEGSRLTVL.

The V gene is TRBV18, the J gene TRBJ1-5; 7 positions agree with TRBD1. CDR1 is KGHSH and CDR2 is LQKENI in the germline V gene. V trimming: 6 bases; J trimming: 4 bases; junction bases outside the gene matches: 9. The CDR3 totals 15 residues. This chain's CDR3 is CASSPTGQKNQPQHF. Here the CDR3 DNA reads TGTGCCAGCTCGCCAACGGGACAGAAGAATCAGCCCCAGCATTTT.

This clonotype is medium-sized. The chain is built from TRBV19 and TRBJ2-2, with D maybe TRBD1 (7 bases). Looked up from germline, CDR1 is LNHDA and CDR2 is SQIVND (reference sequence). CDR3 length: 15 amino acids. V was pared by 5 bases and J by 5 bases, with 15 bases between. CDR3 loop: CASSPPTGRTGELFF. For the CDR3, the DNA is TGTGCCAGTAGTCCCCCGACAGGGAGGACCGGGGAGCTGTTTTTT.

This clonotype is labeled as medium-sized. The rearrangement uses TRBV30 and TRBJ1-5; D not resolved. Per germline, CDR1 GTSNPN and CDR2 SVGIG (reference sequence). The CDR3 loop spans 15 amino acids. The germline V and J ends were trimmed by 0 bases and 3 bases, with 12 bases remaining between them. CDR3 DNA: TGTGCCTGGAGTGTATCCGGCCAGCACAATCAGCCCCAGCATTTT. Its protein is CAWSVSGQHNQPQHF.

As concerns this clonotype: A read error may produce the germline difference seen at one junction end. The rearrangement joins TRBV5-4 to TRBJ2-7; D might be TRBD2 (5 bases). The germline V gene has CDR1 SGHNT and CDR2 YYREEE (reference sequence). CDR3 size: 13 residues. The CDR3: CVSSPFGTYEQYF. CDR3 DNA sequence: TGTGTCAGCAGCCCCTTCGGGACCTACGAGCAGTACTTC. Drawing the rest from reference TRBV5-4 and TRBJ2-7, the complete variable domain is ETGVTQSPTHLIKTRGQQVTLRCSSQSGHNTVSWYQQALGQGPQFIFQYYREEENGRGNFPPRFSGLQFPNYSSELNVNALELDDSALYLCVSSPFGTYEQYFGPGTRLTVT.

This chain connects TRBV6-5 to TRBJ2-1, with D hard to call. The germline gives CDR1 MNHEY, CDR2 SVGAGI. There are 14 residues in the CDR3. Deletions cut 2 bases from V and 4 bases from J, with 9 bases between. CDR3 region: CASSYTKRYNEQFF. In nucleotides, the CDR3 is TGTGCCAGCAGTTACACGAAAAGATACAATGAGCAGTTCTTC.

This clonotype counts as medium-sized. The rearrangement uses TRBV19 and TRBJ2-1; 7 positions agree with TRBD2. The CDR3 loop spans 15 amino acids. Trimming at V came to 6 bases and at J to 3 bases, leaving 8 bases not matched to a gene. CDR1 and CDR2 from the germline V gene are LNHDA and SQIVND (reference sequence). This CDR3 is CASRGAGEGYNEQFF. CDR3 sequence (DNA): TGTGCCAGTAGAGGGGCGGGAGAGGGCTACAATGAGCAGTTCTTC. The whole variable domain, filled in from reference TRBV19 and TRBJ2-1, reads DGGITQSPKYLFRKEGQNVTLSCEQNLNHDAMYWYRQDPGQGLRLIYYSQIVNDFQKGDIAEGYSVSREKKESFPLTVTSAQKNPTAFYLCASRGAGEGYNEQFFGPGTRLTVL.